The source of this T cell receptor (beta chain) is a study of T cells after yellow fever vaccination. General study findings and limits: Peaking on day 5 versus 15, the secondary response was faster but weaker.

TCRdb analysed the 5' RACE reads with MiXCR anew, one entry per CDR3 protein. The profile shows 300,000 to 350,000 distinct CDR3 sequences, over 3.5% of them singletons. In this sample, this clonotype turned up many times. Its antigen is currently unknown. V shed 1 base and J shed 6 bases, with 12 bases lying between them. This CDR3 region has 14 residues. CDR1 DFQATT and CDR2 SNEGSKA come from the germline V gene (reference sequence). The starting material was PBMCs, obtained 15 days after the yellow fever booster vaccination. The chain uses TRBV20-1 and TRBJ1-4, with D possibly being TRBD1 (5 bases). The TCR sequence derives from a man aged 18 to 29 who received the YFV17D yellow fever vaccine. The CDR3 coding sequence is TGCAGTGCTAGAGGGGCAGGGTTGGATGAAAAACTGTTTTTT. The encoded protein is CSARGAGLDEKLFF.